The 7 T cell receptor beta chains given below trace back to one sample, sequenced in a study of blood T cell repertoires in COVID-19. Sequenced by immunoSEQ multiplex PCR; TCRdb stores in-frame clones only, minus some. The sample has some 260,000 clones, roughly 84% seen once; the top ten hold around 4.1%. The material sequenced was peripheral blood. These receptors were collected from a woman in her 40s with active or convalescent COVID-19.

This clone occurred once. This rearrangement joins TRBV11-3 to TRBJ2-5; TRBD1 matches at 7 bases. Trimming removed 1 base from V and 5 bases from J; junction bases left unmatched: 16. The CDR3 extends over 18 amino acids. From germline, CDR1 is SGHNT and CDR2 YENEEA. CDR3 protein: CASSLGQGRGLGQETQYF. CDR3 DNA: TGTGCCAGCAGCTTAGGACAGGGCAGAGGTTTGGGACAGGAGACCCAGTACTTC. The full variable domain, its missing parts supplied by reference TRBV11-3 and TRBJ2-5, is EAGVVQSPRYKIIEKKQPVAFWCNPISGHNTLYWYLQNLGQGPELLIRYENEEAVDDSQLPKDRFSAERLKGVDSTLKIQPAELGDSAVYLCASSLGQGRGLGQETQYFGPGTRLLVL.

The chain employs TRBV6-1 and TRBJ2-5; TRBD2 matches at 14 bases. Germline CDR1 is MNHNS and CDR2 is SASEGT. The V gene end was trimmed by 3 bases and the J gene end by 5 bases; junction bases not matched to a gene: 5. The length of the CDR3 is 16 residues. The CDR3 nucleotides read TGTGCCAGCAGTGACCGACTAGCGGGGGGGCTGGAGACCCAGTACTTC. This codes for CASSDRLAGGLETQYF.

The J gene is TRBJ2-1, the V gene TRBV7-2; TRBD2 aligns across 14 bases. V trimming: 3 bases; J trimming: 6 bases; junction bases outside the gene matches: 1. The CDR3 extends over 15 amino acids. Germline V gives CDR1 SGHTA, CDR2 FQGNSA. The CDR3: CASSFGTSGGNEQFF. DNA of the CDR3: TGTGCCAGCAGCTTTGGGACTAGCGGGGGCAATGAGCAGTTCTTC.

In the case of this clone: Other nucleotide sequences in the sample specify the same CDR3. The chain has TRBV7-8 and TRBJ1-5; tentative D call: TRBD1 (5 bases). V lost 0 bases and J 5 bases, leaving 8 bases between the germline ends. The CDR3 loop spans 14 amino acids. The germline V gene has CDR1 SGHVS and CDR2 FQNEAQ. Here the CDR3 reads CASSLAGVDQPQHF. In DNA, the CDR3 is TGTGCCAGCAGCTTAGCAGGGGTGGATCAGCCCCAGCATTTT. Supplemented by reference TRBV7-8 and TRBJ1-5, the full variable domain reads GAGVSQSPRYKVAKRGQDVALRCDPISGHVSLFWYQQALGQGPEFLTYFQNEAQLDKSGLPSDRFFAERPEGSVSTLKIQRTQQEDSAVYLCASSLAGVDQPQHFGDGTRLSIL.

This clone was seen a single time. J is TRBJ1-6 and V is TRBV27, with unresolved D. Germline V gene data show CDR1 as MNHEY and CDR2 as SMNVEV (reference sequence). V was clipped by 9 bases and J by 5 bases, with 17 bases between them. The CDR3 covers 15 residues. The CDR3 sequence is CASSNTAADNSPLHF. CDR3 nucleotides: TGTGCCAGTTCTAACACGGCGGCCGATAATTCACCCCTCCACTTT.

The J gene is TRBJ2-2, the V gene TRBV4-1; 10 nucleotides line up with TRBD2. Trimming at V came to 2 bases and at J to 4 bases, leaving 10 bases not matched to a gene. The germline gives CDR1 MGHRA, CDR2 YSYEKL. This CDR3 spans 18 amino acids. The CDR3 sequence is CASSQFERGGLFTGELFF. In nucleotides, the CDR3 is TGCGCCAGCAGCCAATTCGAGCGGGGGGGCCTGTTCACCGGGGAGCTGTTTTTT.

The chain carries TRBV29-1 and TRBJ1-6; the match to TRBD1 covers 9 bases. Germline V CDR1 and CDR2: SQVTM, ANQGSEA. After removal of 5 bases from V and 10 bases from J, the junction contained 6 bases not matched to a gene. This CDR3 has 13 residues. The CDR3 sequence: CSVPGQGQSPLHF. CDR3 nucleotide sequence: TGCAGCGTTCCGGGACAGGGTCAATCACCCCTCCACTTT.